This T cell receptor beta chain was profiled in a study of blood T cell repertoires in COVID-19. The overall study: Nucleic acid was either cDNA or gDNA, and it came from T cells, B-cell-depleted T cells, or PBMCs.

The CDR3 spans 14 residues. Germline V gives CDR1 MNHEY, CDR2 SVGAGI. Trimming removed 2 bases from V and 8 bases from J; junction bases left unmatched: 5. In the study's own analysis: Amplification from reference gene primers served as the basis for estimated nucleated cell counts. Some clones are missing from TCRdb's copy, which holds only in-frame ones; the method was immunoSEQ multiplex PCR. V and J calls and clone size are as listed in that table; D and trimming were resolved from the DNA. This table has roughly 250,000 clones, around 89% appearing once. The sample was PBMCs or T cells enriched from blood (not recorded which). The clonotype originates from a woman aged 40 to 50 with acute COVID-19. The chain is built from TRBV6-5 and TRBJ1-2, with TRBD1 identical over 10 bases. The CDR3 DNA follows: TGTGCCAGCAGTTACAGGACAGGGGGAGAGGGCTACACCTTC. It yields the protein CASSYRTGGEGYTF.